The clone carrying this T cell receptor (beta chain) was seen a handful of times. Its target is not known. The record originates from a study of T cells in Graves' hyperthyroidism and ophthalmopathy. Study conclusions and caveats: Most thyroid clonotypes expanded above 0.001 appeared in blood too. With a median lead of about six months before onset, the model predicted ophthalmopathy.

Cells are PBMCs isolated from about 10 ml of fresh blood. This CDR3 region has 14 residues. V was pared by 3 bases and J by 1 base, with 10 bases between. RNA transcripts provided the source from which TCR beta CDR3 regions were amplified. A set of HTBI primers served as the primers for a first-round RT-PCR of the TCR CDR3. TCRdb reprocessed the multiplex PCR reads with MiXCR, giving one entry per CDR3 protein. Among about 640,000 distinct CDR3 sequences listed, less than 25% were seen once. The TCR was taken from a man under 40 with Graves' ophthalmopathy. Sample: blood. This chain links TRBV12-3 or TRBV12-4 with TRBJ2-7; D not resolved. In DNA form, the CDR3 reads TGTGCCAGCAGTTTTTTGCTCGGATCCTACGAGCAGTACTTC. Translation gives CASSFLLGSYEQYF.